The next 30 T cell receptor beta chains were all read from a single sample in a study of T cell repertoires in ileal Crohn's disease. Profiled with immunoSEQ multiplex PCR; TCRdb holds only in-frame clones, not every one. This table has some 11,000 clones, around 70% appearing once. Time point specified: neoterminal ileum biopsy at postoperative endoscopy, about 6 months after surgery. Material for sequencing was ileal tissue. These receptors were obtained from an adult with Crohn's disease.

A few counts support this clone. In the same sample, other DNA sequences code for this CDR3. CDR3: CASSGETSGSYEQYF. The CDR3 bases are TGTGCCAGCAGCGGAGAGACTAGCGGAAGTTACGAGCAGTACTTC. The chain uses TRBV9 and TRBJ2-7, with 9 bases aligning to TRBD2. Trimming cost V 3 bases and J 4 bases; bases outside gene matches: 8. This CDR3 is built from 15 residues. Per germline, CDR1 SGDLS and CDR2 YYNGEE.

This clone has just a few counts. This rearrangement joins TRBV6-1 to TRBJ1-1; D remains ambiguous. Germline lookup yields CDR1 MNHNS and CDR2 SASEGT. V was shortened by 1 base and J by 3 bases, with 6 bases between the two germline ends. This CDR3 is 13 amino acids long. CDR3 region: CASSEGDYTEAFF. CDR3 DNA sequence: TGTGCCAGCAGTGAAGGAGACTACACTGAAGCTTTCTTT.

The V gene is TRBV6-1, the J gene TRBJ1-2; D uncertain. Germline assignment: CDR1 MNHNS and CDR2 SASEGT. V was cut by 4 bases and J by 2 bases, with 8 bases left in between. The CDR3 is 13 residues long. As DNA, the CDR3 is TGTGCCAGCAGTGCCAACAGAAACTATGGCTACACCTTC. Its translation: CASSANRNYGYTF.

V gene TRBV6-5 combines with J gene TRBJ2-5; TRBD1 is a possible D gene (5 bases). Germline CDR1 MNHEY, CDR2 SVGAGI. V lost 5 bases to trimming and J lost 5 bases, with 18 bases between them. The CDR3 runs 15 residues. CDR3 amino acids: CASSKGPPAWETQYF. CDR3 DNA sequence: TGTGCCAGCAGTAAGGGGCCTCCAGCGTGGGAGACCCAGTACTTC.

The V gene is TRBV18, the J gene TRBJ2-7; tentative D call: TRBD1 (6 bases). Germline CDR1 is KGHSH and CDR2 is LQKENI. The CDR3 extends over 13 amino acids. Trimming stripped 3 bases from V and 4 bases from J, with 10 bases between. CDR3 residues: CASSPSGQYEQYF. DNA for the CDR3: TGTGCCAGCTCACCCTCGGGACAATACGAGCAGTACTTC. The full variable domain, completed using reference TRBV18 and TRBJ2-7, is NAGVMQNPRHLVRRRGQEARLRCSPMKGHSHVYWYRQLPEEGLKFMVYLQKENIIDESGMPKERFSAEFPKEGPSILRIQQVVRGDSAAYFCASSPSGQYEQYFGPGTRLTVT.

In regard to this clone: Other DNA sequences in the sample encode the same CDR3. This rearrangement joins TRBV5-1 to TRBJ2-3; TRBD1 matches 9 bases. The CDR3 runs to 15 residues. Looked up from germline, CDR1 is SGHRS and CDR2 is YFSETQ. V trimming: 4 bases; J trimming: 0 bases; junction bases outside the gene matches: 3. In DNA, the CDR3 is TGCGCCAGCAGCCCAGGACAGGGGAGCACAGATACGCAGTATTTT. Translated: CASSPGQGSTDTQYF.

This chain links TRBV28 with TRBJ2-1; 9 nucleotides agree with TRBD1. The V gene's germline CDR1 is MDHEN and CDR2 SYDVKM. V gave up 6 bases and J gave up 2 bases; unmatched junction bases: 5. This CDR3 comprises 15 residues. The CDR3 sequence is CASRSRDRAYNEQFF. The DNA for the CDR3 is TGTGCCAGCAGAAGCCGGGACAGGGCCTACAATGAGCAGTTCTTC.

This clone was recorded only once. This chain uses TRBV4-3 with TRBJ2-1; TRBD2 matches 15 bases. Germline CDR1 and CDR2: LGHNA and YSLEER. The CDR3 sequence is 17 residues long. V lost 4 bases and J lost 7; bases outside the gene matches: 8. The CDR3 DNA reads as TGCGCCAGCAGCCGATTCCCGGGACTAGCGGGAGGTAATGAGCAGTTCTTC. Translation gives CASSRFPGLAGGNEQFF.

Worth noting for this clone: This sample includes further DNA sequences coding for the same CDR3. The rearrangement uses TRBV29-1 and TRBJ1-2; 8 bases agree with TRBD1. The germline CDR1 and CDR2 sequences are SQVTM and ANQGSEA. Losses at the gene ends were 0 bases for V and 5 bases for J; bases not matched to a gene: 2. The CDR3 is made up of 13 amino acids. The CDR3 coding sequence is TGCAGCGTTGAAGACAGGGGGCGGTATGGCTACACCTTC. Amino acids: CSVEDRGRYGYTF.

J is TRBJ2-3 and V is TRBV19; 8 positions agree with TRBD1. CDR1 and CDR2 from the germline V gene are LNHDA and SQIVND (reference sequence). The CDR3 contains 14 residues. J was trimmed by 6 bases and V by 4 bases; bases with no gene match: 6. As DNA, the CDR3 is TGTGCCAGTAGTACCGGACAGGGCCTTGATACGCAGTATTTT. The encoded protein is CASSTGQGLDTQYF.

CDR3 in DNA: TGTGCCACCAGCAGAGTCACAGGGTCAAGTGCGCAGCCCCAGCATTTT. This codes for CATSRVTGSSAQPQHF. The rearrangement joins TRBV15 to TRBJ1-5; D perhaps matches TRBD1 (6 bases). The CDR3 totals 16 residues. The V end lost 1 base, the J end lost 7 bases, and 17 bases lay between the germline ends. Per the germline V gene, CDR1 is LNHNV and CDR2 is YYDKDF (reference sequence).

J is TRBJ1-1 and V is TRBV5-8; 9 bases fit TRBD1. The length of the CDR3 is 17 residues. CDR1 is SGHTS, CDR2 YDEGEE, per germline. V lost 4 bases to trimming and J lost 3 bases; unmatched junction nucleotides: 13. CDR3 in DNA: TGTGCCAGCAGCGCGACCCTCGGGACAGGGAGCCACACTGAAGCTTTCTTT. Amino acids: CASSATLGTGSHTEAFF.

The chain is built from TRBV28 and TRBJ1-2, with 10 bases identical to TRBD1. Per the germline V gene, CDR1 is MDHEN and CDR2 is SYDVKM. Trimming removed 4 bases from V and 5 bases from J; junction bases left unmatched: 10. The CDR3 covers 16 residues. The CDR3 DNA reads TGTGCCAGCAGTTATGGGACAGGGGTATTGGGGTATGGCTACACCTTC. Translating gives CASSYGTGVLGYGYTF.

V gene TRBV28 combines with J gene TRBJ1-2; D may be TRBD1 (6 bases). This CDR3 spans 17 amino acids. Germline lookup yields CDR1 MDHEN and CDR2 SYDVKM. Trimming shortened V by 6 bases and J by 5 bases, and 25 bases separated the two germline ends. CDR3 nucleotides: TGTGCCAGCAGCCCGCTTTGGGGGGGCGCCTTGTCTTATGGCTACACCTTC. Amino acids: CASSPLWGGALSYGYTF.

This rearrangement joins TRBV6-4 to TRBJ2-6; D perhaps matches TRBD1 (6 bases). The germline V gene encodes CDR1 MRHNA and CDR2 SNTAGT. The CDR3 totals 17 residues. V lost 2 bases to trimming and J lost 2 bases, with 13 bases between them. DNA of the CDR3: TGTGCCAGCAGTGACGAGGGGGTACTCGCTGGGGCCAACGTCCTGACTTTC. The encoded protein is CASSDEGVLAGANVLTF.

V gene TRBV15 combines with J gene TRBJ2-2; D is possibly TRBD2 (6 bases). Trimming removed 1 base from V and 5 bases from J, with 17 bases in between. In germline, CDR1 is LNHNV, CDR2 YYDKDF (reference sequence). The CDR3 totals 17 residues. Written as DNA, the CDR3 is TGTGCCACCAGCAGAGTTTCCCGGGACTCGGTAACCGGGGAGCTGTTTTTT. This translates into CATSRVSRDSVTGELFF. Full variable domain (outside the CDR3, taken from reference TRBV15 and TRBJ2-2): DAMVIQNPRYQVTQFGKPVTLSCSQTLNHNVMYWYQQKSSQAPKLLFHYYDKDFNNEADTPDNFQSRRPNTSFCFLDIRSPGLGDTAMYLCATSRVSRDSVTGELFFGEGSRLTVL.

The chain is built from TRBV7-3 and TRBJ1-2, with D maybe TRBD1 (6 bases). V lost 2 bases and J lost 8, with 12 bases in between. The CDR3 loop spans 13 amino acids. Germline CDR1 is SGHTA and CDR2 is FQGTGA. The CDR3 loop is CASSLSRDKGYTF. The CDR3 DNA follows: TGTGCCAGCAGCTTATCCCGGGACAAGGGCTACACCTTC.

The chain employs TRBV6-4 and TRBJ2-3, with D tentatively TRBD2 (6 bases). This CDR3 is 15 amino acids long. Trimming removed 0 bases at V and 1 base at J, with 8 bases between. The germline CDR1 and CDR2 sequences are MRHNA and SNTAGT. Here the CDR3 reads CASSDSGGGTDTQYF. CDR3 bases: TGTGCCAGCAGTGACTCCGGAGGGGGCACAGATACGCAGTATTTT.

The chain links TRBV2 to TRBJ1-1; a possible D gene is TRBD1 (6 bases). V lost 7 bases, J lost 0 bases, and 15 bases lay in between. Germline V CDR1 and CDR2: SNHLY, FYNNEI. The CDR3 consists of 15 residues. CDR3: CASTNGQFMNTEAFF. The CDR3 DNA reads as TGTGCCAGCACTAACGGACAGTTCATGAACACTGAAGCTTTCTTT.

This chain connects TRBV5-4 to TRBJ1-2; 8 nucleotides agree with TRBD1. V trimming: 5 bases; J trimming: 6 bases; junction bases outside the gene matches: 9. The CDR3 sequence is 14 residues long. Germline loops: CDR1 SGHNT, CDR2 YYREEE (reference sequence). For the CDR3, the DNA is TGTGCCAGCAGTTTCAACGACAGGGGCCATGGCTACACCTTC. Translating gives CASSFNDRGHGYTF. Looking up the rest from reference TRBV5-4 and TRBJ1-2 gives the full variable domain: ETGVTQSPTHLIKTRGQQVTLRCSSQSGHNTVSWYQQALGQGPQFIFQYYREEENGRGNFPPRFSGLQFPNYSSELNVNALELDDSALYLCASSFNDRGHGYTFGSGTRLTVV.

This clone was found a few times. The chain links TRBV30 to TRBJ1-2, with TRBD1 matching over 7 bases. CDR1 is GTSNPN, CDR2 SVGIG, per germline (reference sequence). The CDR3 covers 13 residues. Trimming at V came to 2 bases and at J to 2 bases, leaving 2 bases not matched to a gene. CDR3 in amino acids: CAWSLGQNYGYTF. The CDR3 nucleotides are TGTGCCTGGAGTTTGGGACAGAACTATGGCTACACCTTC.

The J gene is TRBJ1-1, the V gene TRBV30, with D possibly matching TRBD1 (5 bases). V lost 1 base and J 4 bases, leaving 16 bases between the germline ends. Germline CDR1 reads GTSNPN; CDR2 reads SVGIG (reference sequence). The CDR3 sequence is 15 residues long. CDR3 residues: CAWSDGAGSGTEAFF. As DNA, the CDR3 is TGTGCCTGGAGTGATGGGGCAGGGTCGGGCACTGAAGCTTTCTTT.

The chain has TRBV7-2 and TRBJ2-1, with 12 bases aligning to TRBD2. Germline assignment: CDR1 SGHTA and CDR2 FQGNSA. The CDR3 contains 16 residues. V lost 5 bases, J lost 3 bases, and 5 bases stayed unmatched. The CDR3 is CASSKTSGSYYNEQFF. CDR3 DNA: TGTGCCAGCAGCAAGACTAGCGGGAGCTACTACAATGAGCAGTTCTTC.

The V gene is TRBV16, the J gene TRBJ1-2; a possible D gene is TRBD1 (6 bases). Germline CDR1 is KGHSY and CDR2 is FQNENV. CDR3 length: 17 amino acids. Trimming stripped 4 bases from V and 10 bases from J, with 28 bases between. In nucleotides, the CDR3 is TGTGCCAGCAGCCTGACAGACTTCATGGGGGCGCGTTCGGTCTACACCTTC. Its protein is CASSLTDFMGARSVYTF.

The rearrangement uses TRBV2 and TRBJ2-7; no clear D gene. The CDR3 has 11 amino acids. Germline CDR1 and CDR2: SNHLY and FYNNEI. Trimming took 6 bases from V and 2 from J, leaving 5 bases between them. The CDR3 nucleotides are TGTGCCAGCAGCGACACCTACGAGCAGTACTTC. Its translation is CASSDTYEQYF. Together with reference TRBV2 and TRBJ2-7, the CDR3 gives the full variable domain: EPEVTQTPSHQVTQMGQEVILRCVPISNHLYFYWYRQILGQKVEFLVSFYNNEISEKSEIFDDQFSVERPDGSNFTLKIRSTKLEDSAMYFCASSDTYEQYFGPGTRLTVT.

The chain couples TRBV6-5 to TRBJ2-2; D unclear. The ends were cut back, 0 bases at V and 6 bases at J, with 11 bases in the middle. Germline V CDR1 and CDR2: MNHEY, SVGAGI. This CDR3 comprises 15 residues. CDR3 loop: CASSYSGTAAGELFF. The CDR3 DNA follows: TGTGCCAGCAGTTACTCCGGCACCGCGGCCGGGGAGCTGTTTTTT.

This clone appeared a few times. Other DNA sequences of this sample code for an identical CDR3. The chain couples TRBV5-1 to TRBJ1-5, with TRBD1 as a possible D gene (5 bases). This CDR3 is 13 amino acids long. The V gene lost 2 bases and the J gene lost 5 bases, with 8 bases spanning the gap. Germline V gene lookup returns CDR1 SGHRS and CDR2 YFSETQ. The DNA for the CDR3 is TGCGCCAGCAGCTTACGGGGGGATCAGCCCCAGCATTTT. The encoded protein is CASSLRGDQPQHF.

The chain uses TRBV7-2 and TRBJ2-5; the match to TRBD2 covers 10 bases. Germline V gene data show CDR1 as SGHTA and CDR2 as FQGNSA. V lost 4 bases and J lost 5; bases outside the gene matches: 4. CDR3 length: 14 amino acids. As DNA, the CDR3 is TGTGCCAGCAGCTCGCTAGCGGGGGTGGAGACCCAGTACTTC. It specifies CASSSLAGVETQYF.

The V gene is TRBV29-1, the J gene TRBJ2-1; 14 positions agree with TRBD2. With 5 bases clipped from V and 0 bases from J, the junction kept 6 bases outside the gene matches. Germline CDR1 reads SQVTM; CDR2 reads ANQGSEA. The CDR3 consists of 17 residues. In DNA form, the CDR3 reads TGCAGCGTTCGGACTAGCGGGAGGCCGAGCTCCTACAATGAGCAGTTCTTC. Residues: CSVRTSGRPSSYNEQFF.

This clone occurred a few times. The chain couples TRBV7-9 to TRBJ1-3; TRBD1 matches 7 bases. The J segment lost 4 bases and the V segment lost 5 bases, leaving 5 bases of the junction unmatched. In germline, CDR1 is SEHNR, CDR2 FQNEAQ (reference sequence). CDR3 length: 14 residues. The CDR3 is CASSTLTGGNTIYF. DNA of the CDR3: TGTGCCAGCAGCACCTTGACAGGGGGAAACACCATATATTTT. Together with reference TRBV7-9 and TRBJ1-3, the CDR3 gives the full variable domain: DTGVSQNPRHKITKRGQNVTFRCDPISEHNRLYWYRQTLGQGPEFLTYFQNEAQLEKSRLLSDRFSAERPKGSFSTLEIQRTEQGDSAMYLCASSTLTGGNTIYFGEGSWLTVV.